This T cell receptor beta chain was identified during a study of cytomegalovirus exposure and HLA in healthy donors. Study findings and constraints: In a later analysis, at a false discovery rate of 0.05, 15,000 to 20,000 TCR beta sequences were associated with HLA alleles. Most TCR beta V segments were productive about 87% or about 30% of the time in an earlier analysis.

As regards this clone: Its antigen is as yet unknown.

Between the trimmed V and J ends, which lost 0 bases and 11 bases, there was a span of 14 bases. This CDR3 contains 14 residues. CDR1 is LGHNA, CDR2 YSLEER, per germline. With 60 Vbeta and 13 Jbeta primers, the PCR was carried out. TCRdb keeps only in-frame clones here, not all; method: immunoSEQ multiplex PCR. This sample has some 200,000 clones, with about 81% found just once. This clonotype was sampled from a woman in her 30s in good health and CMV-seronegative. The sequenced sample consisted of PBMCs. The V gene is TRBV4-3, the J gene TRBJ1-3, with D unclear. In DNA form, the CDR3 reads TGCGCCAGCAGCCAAGATTTAAGTCCTAACGCCATATATTTT. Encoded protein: CASSQDLSPNAIYF.